One sample yielded the 28 T cell receptor beta chains listed below, sequenced in a study of control samples from healthy donors and cancer patients. Clones were sequenced by immunoSEQ multiplex PCR, and TCRdb holds only the in-frame ones, with some missing. This sample has about 98,000 clones; around 82% occur once, and the top ten carry more than 1.5%. The sample consisted of blood. These receptors came from a man aged 55 to 70 in good health.

About this clone: The sample holds other DNA sequences that translate to the same CDR3. The chain combines TRBV2 with TRBJ1-1, with D perhaps TRBD1 (5 bases). Germline CDR1 reads SNHLY; CDR2 reads FYNNEI. Trimming stripped 6 bases from V and 1 base from J, with 12 bases between. This CDR3 comprises 14 residues. The CDR3 is CASRAGLWNTEAFF. Here the CDR3 DNA reads TGTGCCAGCAGAGCGGGACTTTGGAACACTGAAGCTTTCTTT.

V usage is TRBV11-2 and J usage is TRBJ2-7; TRBD1 is a possible D gene (5 bases). CDR3 size: 12 residues. The germline V gene has CDR1 SGHAT and CDR2 FQNNGV. The V end was cut by 5 bases, the J end by 1 base, with 6 bases between. CDR3 coding DNA: TGTGCCAGCAGCGGACAATCCTACGAGCAGTACTTC. It is translated as CASSGQSYEQYF.

A single count supports this clone. The V gene is TRBV12-3 or TRBV12-4, the J gene TRBJ2-1; D uncertain. V was cut by 11 bases and J by 4 bases, with 15 bases left in between. The CDR3 runs 13 residues. CDR3 protein: CAVLGPTYNEQFF. CDR3 in DNA: TGTGCCGTGTTGGGCCCAACATACAATGAGCAGTTCTTC.

This clone was observed once. V and J are TRBV5-4 and TRBJ2-7; TRBD2 aligns across 10 bases. J gave up 0 bases and V 1 base, and 10 bases lay outside the gene matches. The V gene's germline CDR1 is SGHNT and CDR2 YYREEE (reference sequence). The CDR3 length is 18 residues. The CDR3 DNA sequence: TGTGCCAGCAGCTTGATGGCTAGCGGGGGCACCAACTCCTACGAGCAGTACTTC. Its protein product is CASSLMASGGTNSYEQYF.

V and J are TRBV5-1 and TRBJ2-3, with D perhaps matching TRBD2 (5 bases). Germline CDR1 and CDR2: SGHRS and YFSETQ. This CDR3 contains 16 residues. V was cut by 1 base and J by 2 bases, with 14 bases left in between. The CDR3 DNA reads TGCGCCAGCAGCTTGACCCCACTAGGATCCACAGATACGCAGTATTTT. Residues: CASSLTPLGSTDTQYF.

The J gene is TRBJ2-7, the V gene TRBV6-5; D not certain. CDR3 length: 15 amino acids. The V end was cut by 6 bases, the J end by 0 bases, with 15 bases between. Germline V gene data show CDR1 as MNHEY and CDR2 as SVGAGI. The CDR3: CASSQTPVSSYEQYF. The DNA for the CDR3 is TGTGCCAGCAGCCAGACACCAGTCAGCTCCTACGAGCAGTACTTC.

This clone was observed a few times. This chain joins TRBV7-2 and TRBJ1-3, with D unclear. The ends were cut back, 1 base at V and 4 bases at J, with 5 bases in the middle. Germline values: CDR1 SGHTA, CDR2 FQGNSA. CDR3 length equals 13 residues. For the CDR3, the DNA is TGTGCCAGCAGCTTAGATTTCGGAAACACCATATATTTT. The encoded protein is CASSLDFGNTIYF.

This clone was observed a handful of times. The chain is built from TRBV28 and TRBJ2-2, with 9 bases identical to TRBD1. The CDR3 is 16 residues long. Germline V gene lookup returns CDR1 MDHEN and CDR2 SYDVKM. V was pared by 0 bases and J by 1 base, with 0 bases of the junction left unmatched. This CDR3 reads CASSLWGQGNTGELFF. The CDR3, as DNA: TGTGCCAGCAGTTTATGGGGACAGGGGAACACCGGGGAGCTGTTTTTT.

V and J are TRBV19 and TRBJ2-1; 12 bases map to TRBD2. In germline, CDR1 is LNHDA, CDR2 SQIVND (reference sequence). The CDR3 length is 16 residues. The J segment lost 3 bases and the V segment lost 5 bases, leaving 5 bases of the junction unmatched. The CDR3 DNA is TGTGCCAGTAGTCTAACTAGCGGGGGGCTCTACAATGAGCAGTTCTTC. Its protein product is CASSLTSGGLYNEQFF.

A single count supports this clone. The V and J genes are TRBV28 and TRBJ2-7; D unresolved. The CDR3 totals 14 residues. Germline values: CDR1 MDHEN, CDR2 SYDVKM. V lost 7 bases, J lost 4 bases, and 17 bases lay in between. CDR3 sequence reads: CASTEGTATYEQYF. The CDR3, as DNA: TGTGCCAGCACCGAAGGCACAGCGACTTACGAGCAGTACTTC. Looking up the rest from reference TRBV28 and TRBJ2-7 gives the full variable domain: DVKVTQSSRYLVKRTGEKVFLECVQDMDHENMFWYRQDPGLGLRLIYFSYDVKMKEKGDIPEGYSVSREKKERFSLILESASTNQTSMYLCASTEGTATYEQYFGPGTRLTVT.

The chain uses TRBV24-1 and TRBJ2-1; maybe TRBD2 (5 bases). The V gene's germline CDR1 is KGHDR and CDR2 SFDVKD. Trimming took off 7 bases at V and 2 bases at J, with 23 bases between the two ends. CDR3 length equals 18 residues. The CDR3 nucleotides are TGTGCCACCAGCGCTTTAGGTAAGGCGGGTGGGGCCTACAATGAGCAGTTCTTC. Residues: CATSALGKAGGAYNEQFF.

This chain uses TRBV5-5 with TRBJ1-2; the D is unclear. This CDR3 is 16 amino acids long. With 2 bases removed from V and 1 base from J, the gap between germline ends came to 15 bases. Per the germline V gene, CDR1 is SGHKS and CDR2 is YYEKEE (reference sequence). CDR3 region: CASSLTSFGINYGYTF. CDR3 DNA sequence: TGTGCCAGCAGCTTAACATCATTTGGGATTAACTATGGCTACACCTTC.

This chain links TRBV30 with TRBJ2-7, with a weak D call TRBD1 (5 bases). Germline loops: CDR1 GTSNPN, CDR2 SVGIG (reference sequence). The CDR3 has 13 residues. V was shortened by 3 bases and J by 2 bases, with 11 bases between the two germline ends. The CDR3 region is CAWSQGTTYEQYF. The CDR3 bases are TGTGCCTGGAGCCAGGGTACTACCTACGAGCAGTACTTC.

The chain carries TRBV4-1 and TRBJ2-1; a possible D gene is TRBD2 (7 bases). In germline, CDR1 is MGHRA, CDR2 YSYEKL. V was pared by 5 bases and J by 10 bases, with 33 bases between. The CDR3 sequence is 19 residues long. CDR3 bases: TGCGCCAGCAGCACCGGGGGGCACCTCCGTCGGACGTCCTCAAACGAGCAGTTCTTC. Protein product: CASSTGGHLRRTSSNEQFF.

The chain recombines TRBV7-2 with TRBJ1-2, with D maybe TRBD1 (6 bases). In germline, CDR1 is SGHTA, CDR2 FQGNSA. V lost 7 bases and J 13 bases, leaving 16 bases between the germline ends. This CDR3 has 11 residues. The CDR3 sequence: CASIYREGFTF. The DNA of the CDR3 is TGTGCCAGCATCTACAGGGAGGGTTTCACCTTC.

This chain links TRBV10-1 with TRBJ2-3, with TRBD1 identical over 8 bases. Germline trimming cut 6 bases from V and 3 bases from J; bases unmatched to any gene: 2. This CDR3 contains 13 residues. The V gene's germline CDR1 is WNHNN and CDR2 SYGVQD (reference sequence). The CDR3 nucleotides read TGCGCCAGCAGCGGACAGGGAACAGATACGCAGTATTTT. Translating gives CASSGQGTDTQYF.

For this clone: The same CDR3 also results from other DNA sequences found in this sample. The gene calls are TRBV5-1 and TRBJ2-3, with D tentatively TRBD2 (6 bases). Deletions cut 2 bases from V and 0 bases from J, with 10 bases between. Germline assignment: CDR1 SGHRS and CDR2 YFSETQ. This CDR3 is 15 amino acids long. The CDR3: CASSFTGLSTDTQYF. Written as DNA, the CDR3 is TGCGCCAGCAGCTTCACGGGACTGAGCACAGATACGCAGTATTTT.

The V gene is TRBV18, the J gene TRBJ1-1; D possibly corresponds to TRBD1 (6 bases). Germline V gene sequence: CDR1 KGHSH, CDR2 LQKENI. Trimming left V 3 bases short and J 5 bases short, with 13 bases between. The CDR3 spans 14 residues. Written as DNA, the CDR3 is TGTGCCAGCTCACCCTCAGGGGCAGGGACTGAAGCTTTCTTT. Protein product: CASSPSGAGTEAFF.

This chain links TRBV6-5 with TRBJ2-1; TRBD2 matches at 10 bases. CDR1 and CDR2 (germline): MNHEY, SVGAGI. V shed 6 bases, J shed 3 bases, and the junction held 5 bases outside the gene matches. There are 15 residues in the CDR3. In DNA form, the CDR3 reads TGTGCCAGCAGCTCCGGACTAGCGGACTACAATGAGCAGTTCTTC. This sequence encodes CASSSGLADYNEQFF.

The chain links TRBV19 to TRBJ2-2; a weak D match, TRBD2 (6 bases). The CDR3 has 15 amino acids. Germline CDR1 LNHDA, CDR2 SQIVND (reference sequence). Trimming left V 7 bases short and J 2 bases short, with 14 bases between. This CDR3 is CASTGISGNTGELFF. CDR3 bases: TGTGCCAGTACCGGGATTAGCGGCAACACCGGGGAGCTGTTTTTT.

The chain joins TRBV18 to TRBJ2-7; D might be TRBD1 or TRBD2, each matching 6 bases. V was clipped by 1 base and J by 4 bases, with 11 bases between them. The CDR3 is 14 amino acids. Per germline, CDR1 KGHSH and CDR2 LQKENI. CDR3 sequence (DNA): TGTGCCAGCTCACCACGGGGGGCACCTTACGAGCAGTACTTC. Protein product: CASSPRGAPYEQYF.

The chain has TRBV27 and TRBJ2-3; weak D call: TRBD1 (5 bases). The germline V gene encodes CDR1 MNHEY and CDR2 SMNVEV (reference sequence). Trimming took off 7 bases at V and 4 bases at J, with 15 bases between the two ends. The CDR3 is made up of 14 amino acids. The CDR3 DNA follows: TGTGCCAGCAAAGTGATCGAAGGGGCAGATACGCAGTATTTT. Its translation is CASKVIEGADTQYF.

This clone was picked up one time. The chain links TRBV7-2 to TRBJ2-6, with D uncertain. The CDR3 is made up of 14 amino acids. V was cut by 0 bases and J by 2 bases, with 2 bases left in between. The V gene's germline CDR1 is SGHTA and CDR2 FQGNSA. CDR3 bases: TGTGCCAGCAGCTTAGCGACTGGGGCCAACGTCCTGACTTTC. It is translated as CASSLATGANVLTF.

The chain recombines TRBV7-9 with TRBJ2-1; 8 bases align to TRBD2. Germline V gene lookup returns CDR1 SEHNR and CDR2 FQNEAQ (reference sequence). The CDR3 is 13 amino acids. V was clipped by 3 bases and J by 6 bases; unmatched bases: 1. The CDR3 coding sequence is TGTGCCAGCAGCTTCGGGACTAGCAATGAGCAGTTCTTC. Translation: CASSFGTSNEQFF. The complete variable domain, with remaining parts taken from reference TRBV7-9 and TRBJ2-1, reads DTGVSQNPRHKITKRGQNVTFRCDPISEHNRLYWYRQTLGQGPEFLTYFQNEAQLEKSRLLSDRFSAERPKGSFSTLEIQRTEQGDSAMYLCASSFGTSNEQFFGPGTRLTVL.

This clone has just a few counts. The sample has other DNA sequences that encode this CDR3 too. DNA of the CDR3: TGCGCCAGCAGCTTGGTTCCGCCATCCTCTGGAAACACCATATATTTT. Translated, it gives CASSLVPPSSGNTIYF. This rearrangement joins TRBV5-1 to TRBJ1-3; D gene ambiguous. Trimming removed 0 bases from V and 0 bases from J, with 10 bases in between. Per germline, CDR1 SGHRS and CDR2 YFSETQ. This CDR3 spans 16 amino acids.

V usage is TRBV24-1 and J usage is TRBJ2-1, with D uncertain. V was shortened by 8 bases and J by 7 bases, with 5 bases between the two germline ends. The CDR3 is 10 residues long. Germline V gene sequence: CDR1 KGHDR, CDR2 SFDVKD. The DNA of the CDR3 is TGTGCCACCAATGAGAATGAGCAGTTCTTC. It is translated as CATNENEQFF.

This sequence joins TRBV7-2 and TRBJ2-3; D unclear. V lost 5 bases and J 5 bases, leaving 5 bases between the germline ends. This CDR3 has 11 amino acids. The V gene's germline CDR1 is SGHTA and CDR2 FQGNSA. In nucleotides, the CDR3 is TGTGCCAGCAGCCCCCTAGATACGCAGTATTTT. This encodes CASSPLDTQYF.

The chain has TRBV19 and TRBJ1-2, with a possible D match to TRBD1 (6 bases). The germline V and J ends were trimmed by 6 bases and 4 bases, with 15 bases remaining between them. The CDR3 runs 14 residues. Germline V gene sequence: CDR1 LNHDA, CDR2 SQIVND (reference sequence). The CDR3 here is CASSPNGGGYGYTF. In DNA, the CDR3 is TGTGCCAGTAGCCCCAATGGAGGGGGCTATGGCTACACCTTC.